These 18 T cell receptor beta chains were all obtained from the same sample, sequenced in a study of shared clonotypes between healthy human individuals. The data were produced by immunoSEQ multiplex PCR, yet TCRdb's version contains in-frame clones alone and is incomplete. Of a few hundred thousand clones in the sample, roughly 97% were seen once. The sequenced material came from naive CD4+ T cells sorted from blood. The sample's subset: CD45RA+ positively selected. These receptors were collected from a woman aged 25 to 45 in good health.

The chain recombines TRBV6-6 with TRBJ2-2; 9 bases align to TRBD2. This CDR3 contains 14 residues. From germline, CDR1 is MNHNY and CDR2 SVGAGI (reference sequence). J was trimmed by 8 bases and V by 8 bases; bases with no gene match: 9. This chain's CDR3 is CASFSSGSVGELFF. As DNA, the CDR3 is TGTGCCAGCTTTAGTAGCGGGAGCGTTGGGGAGCTGTTTTTT.

The rearrangement links TRBV27 to TRBJ2-1; TRBD1 matches 9 bases. Germline V gene data show CDR1 as MNHEY and CDR2 as SMNVEV (reference sequence). V shed 5 bases and J 2 bases; nucleotides not matched to a gene: 10. The CDR3 runs 17 residues. CDR3 protein: CASSPRGGQGPYNEQFF. In nucleotides, the CDR3 is TGTGCCAGCAGTCCCAGGGGCGGACAGGGGCCCTACAATGAGCAGTTCTTC.

The chain has TRBV6-1 and TRBJ1-4; TRBD1 might be the D (5 bases). With 4 bases removed from V and 0 bases from J, the gap between germline ends came to 12 bases. CDR3 length: 16 amino acids. Germline-derived CDR1 and CDR2 are MNHNS and SASEGT. CDR3 sequence: CASSGGRWTTNEKLFF. The CDR3 bases are TGTGCCAGCAGTGGGGGGAGGTGGACAACTAATGAAAAACTGTTTTTT.

This sequence joins TRBV18 and TRBJ2-7; 7 bases match TRBD1. Germline V gives CDR1 KGHSH, CDR2 LQKENI. The V segment lost 5 bases and the J segment 9 bases; nucleotides outside the gene matches: 10. The CDR3 is 13 amino acids. The CDR3 nucleotides read TGTGCCAGCTCATCAGGACAGGACCGAGGGCAGTACTTC. This gives the protein CASSSGQDRGQYF.

The chain links TRBV2 to TRBJ1-2; TRBD1 aligns across 7 bases. The length of the CDR3 is 13 residues. The V segment lost 4 bases and the J segment 10 bases; nucleotides outside the gene matches: 9. CDR1 and CDR2 from the germline V gene are SNHLY and FYNNEI. The chain's CDR3 is CASSVRGRSNYTF. The CDR3 DNA sequence: TGTGCCAGCAGTGTAAGGGGGCGCAGTAACTACACCTTC.

The genes are TRBV10-3 and TRBJ2-6; D may correspond to TRBD1 or TRBD2 (6 bases each). Germline V lookup: CDR1 ENHRY, CDR2 SYGVKD. Trimming stripped 8 bases from V and 1 base from J, with 15 bases between. This CDR3 region has 16 residues. The CDR3: CAIAETGLSGANVLTF. The CDR3, as DNA: TGTGCCATCGCCGAGACAGGACTATCTGGGGCCAACGTCCTGACTTTC.

The chain carries TRBV28 and TRBJ2-7; D is unresolved. V was shortened by 8 bases and J by 1 base, with 18 bases between the two germline ends. Germline CDR1 MDHEN, CDR2 SYDVKM. The CDR3 contains 15 residues. The CDR3 here is CASRPPAYISYEQYF. The CDR3, as DNA: TGTGCCAGCCGGCCCCCGGCGTACATATCCTACGAGCAGTACTTC.

The chain uses TRBV28 and TRBJ2-7; TRBD1 matches 8 bases. Germline trimming cut 6 bases from V and 5 bases from J; bases unmatched to any gene: 6. The CDR3 spans 13 residues. Germline values: CDR1 MDHEN, CDR2 SYDVKM. The chain's CDR3 is CASSMGQAHEQYF. CDR3 DNA sequence: TGTGCCAGCAGCATGGGACAGGCCCACGAGCAGTACTTC.

V usage is TRBV29-1 and J usage is TRBJ2-7, with D possibly TRBD1 on 5 matching bases. Looked up from germline, CDR1 is SQVTM and CDR2 is ANQGSEA. The CDR3 totals 14 residues. The germline V and J ends were trimmed by 3 bases and 5 bases, with 17 bases remaining between them. DNA for the CDR3: TGCAGCGTTGATACAAGGGGTCTTTCCGACGAGCAGTACTTC. As protein: CSVDTRGLSDEQYF.

The chain combines TRBV27 with TRBJ2-2; TRBD2 matches 7 bases. Losses at the gene ends were 3 bases for V and 3 bases for J; bases not matched to a gene: 4. Germline lookup yields CDR1 MNHEY and CDR2 SMNVEV (reference sequence). The CDR3 has 15 residues. CDR3 in DNA: TGTGCCAGCAGTTTTTCTAGCGGATACACCGGGGAGCTGTTTTTT. It translates to CASSFSSGYTGELFF.

This chain connects TRBV10-3 to TRBJ2-7, with 7 bases identical to TRBD2. Looked up from germline, CDR1 is ENHRY and CDR2 is SYGVKD. The CDR3 is made up of 16 amino acids. The V gene end was trimmed by 3 bases and the J gene end by 7 bases; junction bases not matched to a gene: 15. The CDR3 nucleotides are TGTGCCATCAGTGACGGCGGGAGCGGGGATATGAGGGAGCAGTACTTC. This encodes CAISDGGSGDMREQYF.

This clone appeared once. CDR3 nucleotides: TGTGCCAGCAGCTTGGGGGTACTATACGAGCAGTACTTC. This codes for CASSLGVLYEQYF. This sequence joins TRBV5-4 and TRBJ2-7; no reliable D call. The CDR3 runs 13 residues. V gave up 0 bases and J gave up 4 bases, with 8 bases separating them. Germline V gene sequence: CDR1 SGHNT, CDR2 YYREEE (reference sequence).

The chain has TRBV5-1 and TRBJ2-2; D not resolved. Trimming removed 5 bases from V and 4 bases from J, with 9 bases in between. The V gene's germline CDR1 is SGHRS and CDR2 YFSETQ. The CDR3 extends over 13 amino acids. The DNA for the CDR3 is TGCGCCAGCAGAGTACAGACCACCGGGGAGCTGTTTTTT. Translating gives CASRVQTTGELFF.

The chain joins TRBV14 to TRBJ2-1; 7 nucleotides align to TRBD2. Unmatched junction bases numbered 8, after V lost 4 bases and J lost 2 bases. The CDR3 extends over 16 amino acids. Per germline, CDR1 SGHDN and CDR2 FVKESK. In nucleotides, the CDR3 is TGTGCCAGCAGCCCCCGGGAACTAGCGACCTACAATGAGCAGTTCTTC. It yields the protein CASSPRELATYNEQFF.

This clone appeared a few times. The DNA for the CDR3 is TGTGCCAGTAGTACGGGACAGCTTAGCAATCAGCCCCAGCATTTT. Encoded protein: CASSTGQLSNQPQHF. V usage is TRBV19 and J usage is TRBJ1-5, with 7 bases fitting TRBD1. The CDR3 has 15 residues. Germline V gene lookup returns CDR1 LNHDA and CDR2 SQIVND (reference sequence). V gave up 4 bases and J gave up 0 bases; unmatched junction bases: 3. Looking up the rest from reference TRBV19 and TRBJ1-5 gives the full variable domain: DGGITQSPKYLFRKEGQNVTLSCEQNLNHDAMYWYRQDPGQGLRLIYYSQIVNDFQKGDIAEGYSVSREKKESFPLTVTSAQKNPTAFYLCASSTGQLSNQPQHFGDGTRLSIL.

This clone came up once. The J gene is TRBJ2-6, the V gene TRBV11-1, with D perhaps being TRBD1 or TRBD2 (5 bases each). Deletions cut 2 bases from V and 2 bases from J, with 19 bases between. The CDR3 has 19 residues. Germline lookup yields CDR1 SGHAT and CDR2 FQDESV (reference sequence). The CDR3 DNA follows: TGTGCCAGCAGCTTAAGATATGACGGGGCCCTCCCTGGGGCCAACGTCCTGACTTTC. Protein: CASSLRYDGALPGANVLTF.

The CDR3 region has the DNA TGTGCCAGTAGTAAGATGAGTAGGCGGAGCACAGATACGCAGTATTTT. This sequence encodes CASSKMSRRSTDTQYF. V gene TRBV19 combines with J gene TRBJ2-3; D gene uncertain. V was pared by 4 bases and J by 0 bases, with 14 bases between. Germline CDR1 reads LNHDA; CDR2 reads SQIVND (reference sequence). There are 16 residues in the CDR3. Full variable domain (missing parts from reference TRBV19 and TRBJ2-3): DGGITQSPKYLFRKEGQNVTLSCEQNLNHDAMYWYRQDPGQGLRLIYYSQIVNDFQKGDIAEGYSVSREKKESFPLTVTSAQKNPTAFYLCASSKMSRRSTDTQYFGPGTRLTVL.

The chain carries TRBV28 and TRBJ1-1, with D uncertain. Between the trimmed V and J ends, which lost 6 bases and 5 bases, there was a span of 10 bases. The CDR3 extends over 12 amino acids. The germline V gene encodes CDR1 MDHEN and CDR2 SYDVKM. CDR3 coding DNA: TGTGCCAGCAGCAAAGGACGGACTGAAGCTTTCTTT. Amino acid sequence: CASSKGRTEAFF.